The 21 T cell receptor beta chains given below trace back to one sample, sequenced in a study of graft-versus-host responses after intestinal transplantation. From the graft tissue, intraepithelial and lamina propria lymphocytes were released through processing. Clones were read by immunoSEQ multiplex PCR, and TCRdb kept only the in-frame ones, dropping some. The sample includes approximately 15,000 clones, 80% of them seen just once. The specimen comprised ileum tissue, sampled roughly 110 days after intestinal transplant. These receptors were obtained from a human patient who received an intestinal transplant, so some T cells may come from the graft donor.

The chain uses TRBV6-4 and TRBJ1-4; D is ambiguous. The V gene's germline CDR1 is MRHNA and CDR2 SNTAGT. V gave up 8 bases and J gave up 7 bases, with 14 bases separating them. This CDR3 comprises 13 residues. The CDR3 DNA follows: TGTGCCAGCGGCAGGAGGGTTTTTGAAAAACTGTTTTTT. Translation: CASGRRVFEKLFF.

The genes are TRBV29-1 and TRBJ2-7, with 7 bases lining up with TRBD1. V gave up 6 bases and J gave up 0 bases; unmatched junction bases: 20. Germline assignment: CDR1 SQVTM and CDR2 ANQGSEA. The CDR3 loop spans 18 amino acids. Written as DNA, the CDR3 is TGCAGCGTCGCCGGCAAATCGGGACAGATACTAAGCTCCTACGAGCAGTACTTC. This encodes CSVAGKSGQILSSYEQYF.

The rearrangement uses TRBV19 and TRBJ1-1; TRBD1 might be the D (5 bases). The CDR3 runs 15 residues. V was clipped by 4 bases and J by 4 bases, with 16 bases between them. The germline CDR1 and CDR2 sequences are LNHDA and SQIVND (reference sequence). DNA of the CDR3: TGTGCCAGTAGTAAGAGAGTCCCGGGGGTCACTGAAGCTTTCTTT. It translates to CASSKRVPGVTEAFF.

V and J are TRBV6-8 and TRBJ1-5, with D uncertain. The germline V and J ends were trimmed by 5 bases and 6 bases, with 11 bases remaining between them. CDR1 and CDR2 from the germline V gene are MNHGY and SAAAGT. The CDR3 consists of 13 residues. CDR3: CASSEYASQPQHF. The CDR3 DNA is TGTGCCAGCAGTGAATATGCATCTCAGCCCCAGCATTTT.

This clone appeared a few times. The chain has TRBV7-3 and TRBJ2-1, with 7 bases matching TRBD2. Germline V gives CDR1 SGHTA, CDR2 FQGTGA. V shed 3 bases, J shed 14 bases, and the junction held 7 bases outside the gene matches. The CDR3 sequence is 12 residues long. CDR3 bases: TGTGCCAGCAGCTTGTTGGGGCGGGAGAAGTTCTTC. This encodes CASSLLGREKFF.

The chain employs TRBV28 and TRBJ2-7; possible D gene TRBD2, 5 bases. V was pared by 6 bases and J by 4 bases, with 13 bases between. Germline values: CDR1 MDHEN, CDR2 SYDVKM. The CDR3 has 13 residues. The CDR3 here is CASRRRRAYEQYF. CDR3 coding DNA: TGTGCCAGCAGACGAAGGCGGGCTTACGAGCAGTACTTC.

The CDR3 region is CASSLVMNQPQHF. The CDR3, as DNA: TGTGCCAGCAGCTTAGTAATGAATCAGCCCCAGCATTTT. The V call is TRBV7-2, the J call TRBJ1-5, with D unresolved. V lost 1 base, J lost 4 bases, and 5 bases lay in between. Germline CDR1 is SGHTA and CDR2 is FQGNSA. The CDR3 spans 13 residues. The variable domain in full, completed from reference TRBV7-2 and TRBJ1-5, reads GAGVSQSPSNKVTEKGKDVELRCDPISGHTALYWYRQSLGQGLEFLIYFQGNSAPDKSGLPSDRFSAERTGGSVSTLTIQRTQQEDSAVYLCASSLVMNQPQHFGDGTRLSIL.

The chain has TRBV10-3 and TRBJ2-1; 7 bases are shared with TRBD2. CDR1 is ENHRY, CDR2 SYGVKD, per germline. CDR3 length equals 15 residues. V gave up 0 bases and J gave up 2 bases; unmatched junction bases: 1. The CDR3 sequence is CAISESSGTYNEQFF. CDR3 coding DNA: TGTGCCATCAGTGAGTCGAGCGGGACCTACAATGAGCAGTTCTTC.

The gene calls are TRBV27 and TRBJ2-7; no reliable D call. The CDR3 runs 13 residues. V was shortened by 0 bases and J by 7 bases, with 10 bases between the two germline ends. The germline V gene encodes CDR1 MNHEY and CDR2 SMNVEV (reference sequence). CDR3 DNA: TGTGCCAGCAGTTTATCCGTGACGCTAGAGCAGTACTTC. Translation: CASSLSVTLEQYF.

The rearrangement uses TRBV11-3 and TRBJ1-5; 8 nucleotides align to TRBD1. CDR3 length equals 17 residues. Germline CDR1 reads SGHNT; CDR2 reads YENEEA. V was clipped by 1 base and J by 3 bases; unmatched bases: 8. The CDR3 protein is CASSLVPTGEYNQPQHF. CDR3 DNA: TGTGCCAGCAGCTTAGTACCGACAGGGGAGTACAATCAGCCCCAGCATTTT.

V gene TRBV7-9 combines with J gene TRBJ2-7; 7 bases line up with TRBD2. The CDR3 length is 14 residues. V dropped 4 bases and J dropped 2; count of bases not matched to a gene: 5. CDR1 and CDR2 (germline): SEHNR, FQNEAQ (reference sequence). DNA for the CDR3: TGTGCCAGCAGCTGGAGCGGGGTGGCCTACGAGCAGTACTTC. Its translation: CASSWSGVAYEQYF.

The V gene is TRBV15, the J gene TRBJ1-5; D remains unclear. Germline V gene lookup returns CDR1 LNHNV and CDR2 YYDKDF (reference sequence). Trimming removed 5 bases from V and 1 base from J, with 15 bases in between. The CDR3 spans 16 residues. CDR3: CATSPDLLVSNQPQHF. For the CDR3, the DNA is TGTGCCACCAGCCCGGATCTTCTGGTAAGCAATCAGCCCCAGCATTTT.

This chain uses TRBV27 with TRBJ1-6; D gene ambiguous. Germline lookup yields CDR1 MNHEY and CDR2 SMNVEV (reference sequence). CDR3 size: 14 residues. With 6 bases removed from V and 0 bases from J, the gap between germline ends came to 6 bases. The DNA of the CDR3 is TGTGCCAGCAGGGTGAGCTCCTATAATTCACCCCTCCACTTT. Translation: CASRVSSYNSPLHF.

The chain combines TRBV11-3 with TRBJ2-1, with 7 bases matching TRBD2. CDR1 and CDR2 from the germline V gene are SGHNT and YENEEA. The V and J ends lost 8 bases and 7 bases, in that order; junction bases with no gene match: 14. The CDR3 extends over 15 amino acids. The CDR3: CASPWAGVGKNEQFF. DNA of the CDR3: TGTGCCAGCCCCTGGGCGGGAGTAGGTAAGAATGAGCAGTTCTTC.

V usage is TRBV5-4 and J usage is TRBJ2-1, with D unclear. The germline V and J ends were trimmed by 1 base and 9 bases, with 14 bases remaining between them. The CDR3 has 14 amino acids. CDR1 and CDR2 from the germline V gene are SGHNT and YYREEE (reference sequence). CDR3 residues: CASSLRSGSAEQFF. CDR3 in DNA: TGTGCCAGCAGCTTGAGGTCAGGATCGGCTGAGCAGTTCTTC.

This chain joins TRBV18 and TRBJ1-1, with D possibly TRBD1 on 5 matching bases. Trimming took off 1 base at V and 8 bases at J, with 8 bases between the two ends. CDR1 is KGHSH, CDR2 LQKENI, per germline. CDR3 size: 12 residues. The CDR3 DNA follows: TGTGCCAGCTCACCACGGGCAGGGGAAGCTTTCTTT. It codes for CASSPRAGEAFF.

The chain has TRBV7-9 and TRBJ2-1; D is unresolved. V was clipped by 3 bases and J by 7 bases, with 22 bases between them. This CDR3 spans 17 amino acids. From germline, CDR1 is SEHNR and CDR2 FQNEAQ (reference sequence). The CDR3 spells CASSFPLLSRPWNEQFF. The DNA of the CDR3 is TGTGCCAGCAGCTTCCCACTCCTAAGCCGGCCCTGGAATGAGCAGTTCTTC. Using reference TRBV7-9 and TRBJ2-1 for the parts outside the CDR3, the full variable domain is DTGVSQNPRHKITKRGQNVTFRCDPISEHNRLYWYRQTLGQGPEFLTYFQNEAQLEKSRLLSDRFSAERPKGSFSTLEIQRTEQGDSAMYLCASSFPLLSRPWNEQFFGPGTRLTVL.

CDR3 bases: TGTGCCAGCTCACCATGGACTAATCGCGCGCTGGGTGGGCAGTTCTTC. It codes for CASSPWTNRALGGQFF. This sequence joins TRBV18 and TRBJ2-1, with D possibly being TRBD2 (6 bases). Germline V CDR1 and CDR2: KGHSH, LQKENI. The V gene lost 2 bases and the J gene lost 12 bases, with 23 bases spanning the gap. The CDR3 has 16 amino acids. Drawing the rest from reference TRBV18 and TRBJ2-1, the complete variable domain is NAGVMQNPRHLVRRRGQEARLRCSPMKGHSHVYWYRQLPEEGLKFMVYLQKENIIDESGMPKERFSAEFPKEGPSILRIQQVVRGDSAAYFCASSPWTNRALGGQFFGPGTRLTVL.

The V call is TRBV29-1, the J call TRBJ1-5, with no clear D. From germline, CDR1 is SQVTM and CDR2 ANQGSEA. Trimming removed 8 bases at V and 3 bases at J, with 17 bases between. CDR3 length equals 14 residues. The CDR3 coding sequence is TGCAGCATTGGTGACCGGGCCCCCAATCAGCCCCAGCATTTT. Its protein product is CSIGDRAPNQPQHF.

This chain uses TRBV27 with TRBJ2-1; D not certain. V was clipped by 7 bases and J by 0 bases, with 16 bases between them. CDR1 and CDR2 from the germline V gene are MNHEY and SMNVEV (reference sequence). This CDR3 region has 16 residues. CDR3 region: CASTLGRVSSYNEQFF. CDR3 nucleotide sequence: TGTGCCAGCACCCTCGGTCGAGTAAGCTCCTACAATGAGCAGTTCTTC.

A few counts support this clone. V gene TRBV5-4 combines with J gene TRBJ2-5; D ambiguous. Per the germline V gene, CDR1 is SGHNT and CDR2 is YYREEE (reference sequence). V was clipped by 0 bases and J by 1 base, with 4 bases between them. The CDR3 is 13 amino acids. Here the CDR3 DNA reads TGTGCCAGCAGCTTGGGTGCCCAAGAGACCCAGTACTTC. Its translation: CASSLGAQETQYF.